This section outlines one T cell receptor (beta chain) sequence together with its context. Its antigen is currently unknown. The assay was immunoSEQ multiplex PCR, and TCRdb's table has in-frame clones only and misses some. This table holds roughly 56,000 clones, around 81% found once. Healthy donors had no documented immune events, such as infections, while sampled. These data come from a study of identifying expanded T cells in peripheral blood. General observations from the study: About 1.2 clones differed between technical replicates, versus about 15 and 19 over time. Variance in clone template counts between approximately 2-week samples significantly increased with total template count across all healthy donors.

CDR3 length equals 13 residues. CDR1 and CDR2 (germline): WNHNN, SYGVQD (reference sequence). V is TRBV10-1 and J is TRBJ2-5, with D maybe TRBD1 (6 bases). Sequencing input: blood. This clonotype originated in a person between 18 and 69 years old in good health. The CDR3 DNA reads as TGCGCACCAAGGCACAGGGAGCGGAAGACCCAGTACTTC. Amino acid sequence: CAPRHRERKTQYF.